The rows below give T cell receptor beta chains drawn from one sample of a study of identical twins. TCRdb redid the calling of the 5' RACE reads with MiXCR, one entry per CDR3 protein. The sample lists 690,000 or so distinct CDR3 sequences, 8% to 9% occurring once. This same sample was also taken into another study, of yellow fever vaccine responses in identical twins.

Input material: PBMCs. The receptors shown here come from a woman aged 18-30 years in good health. The CDR3 runs from the conserved cysteine through the conserved F or W. The D gene is left open where the match is weak. Size is stated for part of the rows, as once, few or many counts, or as a class when the clone is expanded.

clone_size: few
j_call: TRBJ2-7
cdr3_length: 12
d_call: .
v_call: TRBV14
cdr3_nt: TGTGCCAGCAGCCATTCGAACTACGAGCAGTACTTC
cdr3_aa: CASSHSNYEQYF

clone_size: few
j_call: TRBJ2-2
cdr3_length: 16
d_call: TRBD2
v_call: TRBV5-1
cdr3_nt: TGCGCCAGCCAAGAGCGCGGGGGGGAGAACACCGGGGAGCTGTTTTTT
cdr3_aa: CASQERGGENTGELFF

clone_size: many
j_call: TRBJ2-2
cdr3_length: 15
d_call: .
v_call: TRBV12-3/TRBV12-4
cdr3_nt: TGTGCCAGCAGGCCCACAGGGTGGGACACCGGGGAGCTGTTTTTT
cdr3_aa: CASRPTGWDTGELFF

clone_size: .
j_call: TRBJ2-1
cdr3_length: 13
d_call: .
v_call: TRBV20-1
cdr3_nt: TGCAGTGCTACTTTCCCGTCGCTCAATGAGCAGTTCTTC
cdr3_aa: CSATFPSLNEQFF

clone_size: many
j_call: TRBJ2-3
cdr3_length: 15
d_call: .
v_call: TRBV12-3/TRBV12-4
cdr3_nt: TGTGCCAGCAGTTTCTGGAACTCAAGCACAGATACGCAGTATTTT
cdr3_aa: CASSFWNSSTDTQYF

clone_size: .
j_call: TRBJ2-1
cdr3_length: 15
d_call: .
v_call: TRBV6-1
cdr3_nt: TGTGCCAGCAGTAGACAGTCGAGCTCCTACAATGAGCAGTTCTTC
cdr3_aa: CASSRQSSSYNEQFF

clone_size: many
j_call: TRBJ2-2
cdr3_length: 15
d_call: TRBD1
v_call: TRBV5-1
cdr3_nt: TGTGCCAGCTCACTGACAGGGCCGAACACCGGGGAGCTGTTTTTT
cdr3_aa: CASSLTGPNTGELFF

clone_size: .
j_call: TRBJ2-1
cdr3_length: 17
d_call: .
v_call: TRBV5-1
cdr3_nt: TGCGCCAGCAGCCACTCCCGGGACTGGTATACCTACAATGAGCAGTTCTTC
cdr3_aa: CASSHSRDWYTYNEQFF

clone_size: many
j_call: TRBJ2-3
cdr3_length: 17
d_call: .
v_call: TRBV4-1
cdr3_nt: TGCGCCAGCAGCCAAGTAAGAGTGGGATGGGGCACAGATACGCAGTATTTT
cdr3_aa: CASSQVRVGWGTDTQYF

clone_size: few
j_call: TRBJ1-5
cdr3_length: 14
d_call: TRBD1
v_call: TRBV6-2/TRBV6-3
cdr3_nt: TGTGCCAGCAGCCGGACAGGGGGCGTCCAGCCCCAGCATTTT
cdr3_aa: CASSRTGGVQPQHF